The 23 T cell receptor beta chains reported below all come from one sample, sequenced in a study of shared clonotypes between healthy human individuals. The data were produced by immunoSEQ multiplex PCR, yet TCRdb's version contains in-frame clones alone and is incomplete. The profile shows hundreds of thousands of clones, more than 70% of them singletons. Sequenced material: memory CD4+ T cells sorted from blood. The subset was: CD45RA-negative fraction. Receptors originate from a woman aged 25-40 years in good health.

The chain uses TRBV28 and TRBJ2-1, with TRBD2 matching 9 bases. Germline assignment: CDR1 MDHEN and CDR2 SYDVKM. The V and J ends lost 4 bases and 6 bases, in that order; junction bases with no gene match: 4. The CDR3 is made up of 14 amino acids. The CDR3 DNA is TGTGCCAGCAGTTCGCTAGCGGGGCGCAATGAGCAGTTCTTC. Translation: CASSSLAGRNEQFF.

The chain employs TRBV11-3 and TRBJ2-5; TRBD2 agrees at 8 bases. Germline V gene sequence: CDR1 SGHNT, CDR2 YENEEA. CDR3 length: 13 residues. After removal of 2 bases from V and 7 bases from J, the junction contained 3 bases not matched to a gene. The CDR3 loop reads CASSLLTSGTQYF. The CDR3 DNA is TGTGCCAGCAGCTTACTAACTAGCGGGACCCAGTACTTC.

This clone was counted only a few times. The J gene is TRBJ2-5, the V gene TRBV6-1; 8 nucleotides line up with TRBD2. Trimming took 2 bases from V and 7 from J; bases not matched to a gene: 9. This CDR3 comprises 15 residues. Looked up from germline, CDR1 is MNHNS and CDR2 is SASEGT. CDR3 DNA: TGTGCCAGCAGTGAACAGGGCGGGAGGTCAGGGACCCAGTACTTC. Translating gives CASSEQGGRSGTQYF.

The rearrangement joins TRBV28 to TRBJ2-1, with 7 bases that match TRBD1. V lost 4 bases to trimming and J lost 0 bases; unmatched junction nucleotides: 6. Germline values: CDR1 MDHEN, CDR2 SYDVKM. This CDR3 contains 16 residues. CDR3 nucleotides: TGTGCCAGCAGTTCACCGGGACAGAGCTCCTACAATGAGCAGTTCTTC. Translation gives CASSSPGQSSYNEQFF.

The DNA of the CDR3 is TGTGCCAGCAGCCGTGGACTAGCTAAAACCTACGAGCAGTACTTC. Amino acid sequence: CASSRGLAKTYEQYF. The chain links TRBV14 to TRBJ2-7; 8 nucleotides agree with TRBD2. CDR3 length equals 15 residues. Per germline, CDR1 SGHDN and CDR2 FVKESK. V was pared by 4 bases and J by 2 bases, with 7 bases of the junction left unmatched.

This clone was detected only a few times. Since a much larger clone is just one base distant, this may be a read error. The same CDR3 can be traced to other DNA sequences in this sample. CDR3 bases: TGCGCCAGCAGCTTCGATACCAGCTCCTACAATGAGCAGTTCTTC. This gives the protein CASSFDTSSYNEQFF. The chain is built from TRBV5-1 and TRBJ2-1; the D is unclear. The CDR3 is 15 residues long. Trimming took off 2 bases at V and 0 bases at J, with 9 bases between the two ends. The germline V gene encodes CDR1 SGHRS and CDR2 YFSETQ.

The V call is TRBV19, the J call TRBJ1-2; D possibly corresponds to TRBD1 (6 bases). Trimming took 3 bases from V and 4 from J, leaving 18 bases between them. The CDR3 consists of 16 residues. Per the germline V gene, CDR1 is LNHDA and CDR2 is SQIVND (reference sequence). CDR3 DNA: TGTGCCAGTAGTATTCAGCCAACCAGGGGTACCTATGGCTACACCTTC. Translation: CASSIQPTRGTYGYTF.

The V gene is TRBV30, the J gene TRBJ1-2, with 9 bases aligning to TRBD1. Germline assignment: CDR1 GTSNPN and CDR2 SVGIG (reference sequence). The ends lost 1 base at V and 2 bases at J; junction bases unmatched: 8. This CDR3 region has 16 residues. CDR3 DNA sequence: TGTGCCTGGAGTGGGGGCGGGACAGGGATCAACTATGGCTACACCTTC. Its translation: CAWSGGGTGINYGYTF.

This chain links TRBV25-1 with TRBJ1-2; D unclear. The germline V gene encodes CDR1 MGHDK and CDR2 SYGVNS. CDR3 size: 13 residues. Trimming removed 5 bases at V and 4 bases at J, with 11 bases between. The CDR3 DNA reads TGTGCCAGCAGTTCAGGTCTAGCCTATGGCTACACCTTC. Its translation is CASSSGLAYGYTF.

In this sample, this clone turned up many times. The chain links TRBV10-3 to TRBJ2-7; TRBD2 is a possible D gene (5 bases). CDR3 length equals 13 residues. The V end lost 3 bases, the J end lost 5 bases, and 11 bases lay between the germline ends. CDR1 ENHRY and CDR2 SYGVKD come from the germline V gene. The CDR3 DNA reads as TGTGCCATCAGTGATCCTCTGCGGGACGAGCAGTACTTC. This gives the protein CAISDPLRDEQYF.

This sequence joins TRBV5-1 and TRBJ1-2, with 9 bases lining up with TRBD1. The CDR3 is 17 residues long. V trimming: 0 bases; J trimming: 4 bases; junction bases outside the gene matches: 10. Looked up from germline, CDR1 is SGHRS and CDR2 is YFSETQ. The CDR3 nucleotides read TGCGCCAGCAGCTTGGCCATTCCGGGACAGGGAGGCTATGGCTACACCTTC. Its protein is CASSLAIPGQGGYGYTF.

This chain uses TRBV19 with TRBJ1-5; no clear D gene. The length of the CDR3 is 16 residues. In germline, CDR1 is LNHDA, CDR2 SQIVND (reference sequence). V lost 4 bases and J 0 bases, leaving 13 bases between the germline ends. The CDR3 region is CASSTGRGNSNQPQHF. CDR3 coding DNA: TGTGCCAGTAGTACTGGCCGGGGAAATAGCAATCAGCCCCAGCATTTT.

The chain joins TRBV5-5 to TRBJ2-7; 7 positions match TRBD2. V lost 4 bases and J lost 3; bases outside the gene matches: 7. Germline-derived CDR1 and CDR2 are SGHKS and YYEKEE (reference sequence). The CDR3 is 14 amino acids. CDR3 amino acids: CASSLGLGNYEQYF. The CDR3 nucleotides are TGTGCCAGCAGCCTAGGACTAGGGAACTACGAGCAGTACTTC.

J is TRBJ1-1 and V is TRBV29-1, with 8 bases identical to TRBD1. The CDR3 spans 15 residues. The V and J ends lost 2 bases and 5 bases, in that order; junction bases with no gene match: 10. Looked up from germline, CDR1 is SQVTM and CDR2 is ANQGSEA. Written as DNA, the CDR3 is TGCAGCGTTGAACTCCCCCCAGGGGGCCGGACTGAAGCTTTCTTT. Its protein product is CSVELPPGGRTEAFF.

Notes on this clone: Other DNA sequences of this sample code for an identical CDR3. This chain uses TRBV20-1 with TRBJ2-5; 7 bases are shared with TRBD2. Gene TRBJ2-7 matches the end of the DNA better, so the J call may be wrong. Germline loops: CDR1 DFQATT, CDR2 SNEGSKA (reference sequence). There are 11 residues in the CDR3. This CDR3 reads CSAGLVYEQYF. CDR3 nucleotide sequence: TGCAGTGCAGGACTAGTTTACGAGCAGTACTTC.

This clone is a singleton in its sample. This chain connects TRBV28 to TRBJ1-2, with 7 bases identical to TRBD1. The V and J ends lost 11 bases and 4 bases, in that order; junction bases with no gene match: 7. The CDR3 is 12 amino acids. Germline CDR1 is MDHEN and CDR2 is SYDVKM. CDR3: CAATGQTYGYTF. The CDR3 region has the DNA TGTGCCGCTACGGGACAGACCTATGGCTACACCTTC.

The chain links TRBV10-3 to TRBJ2-3; 10 nucleotides line up with TRBD2. This CDR3 is 13 amino acids long. V was pared by 9 bases and J by 2 bases, with 2 bases of the junction left unmatched. Germline V gene lookup returns CDR1 ENHRY and CDR2 SYGVKD. The CDR3 region has the DNA TGTGCCATTCTAGCGGGAGTCACAGATACGCAGTATTTT. Amino acids: CAILAGVTDTQYF.

This chain links TRBV7-9 with TRBJ2-3; 10 nucleotides agree with TRBD1. The germline CDR1 and CDR2 sequences are SEHNR and FQNEAQ (reference sequence). The CDR3 is made up of 15 amino acids. With 5 bases clipped from V and 3 bases from J, the junction kept 5 bases outside the gene matches. The CDR3 reads CASSDGQGVTDTQYF. In DNA form, the CDR3 reads TGTGCCAGCAGCGACGGACAGGGGGTTACAGATACGCAGTATTTT.

V and J are TRBV19 and TRBJ1-1; D gene unclear. V shed 5 bases and J shed 4 bases, with 14 bases lying between them. The CDR3 totals 14 residues. CDR1 and CDR2 from the germline V gene are LNHDA and SQIVND (reference sequence). The CDR3: CASSLQSWGTEAFF. CDR3 in DNA: TGTGCCAGTAGTCTACAATCCTGGGGCACTGAAGCTTTCTTT.

The chain links TRBV5-6 to TRBJ2-7; the match to TRBD1 covers 9 bases. Germline V gives CDR1 SGHDT, CDR2 YYEEEE. Unmatched junction bases numbered 3, after V lost 4 bases and J lost 1 base. CDR3 length equals 14 residues. The CDR3 sequence: CASSPGTGSYEQYF. DNA for the CDR3: TGTGCCAGCAGCCCCGGGACAGGGTCCTACGAGCAGTACTTC.

This clone was observed a few times. The chain links TRBV27 to TRBJ2-3; possible D gene TRBD2, 6 bases. V lost 6 bases to trimming and J lost 5 bases, with 21 bases between them. This CDR3 region has 16 residues. Germline-derived CDR1 and CDR2 are MNHEY and SMNVEV (reference sequence). The CDR3 coding sequence is TGTGCCAGCAGAGAACTAGCTGGGAGAAAGCGAGATACGCAGTATTTT. Translated: CASRELAGRKRDTQYF.

The CDR3 reads CASSPVGSNEQFF. CDR3 DNA sequence: TGTGCCAGCAGCCCCGTTGGGTCGAATGAGCAGTTCTTC. The genes are TRBV9 and TRBJ2-1; the D is unclear. Trimming left V 4 bases short and J 7 bases short, with 12 bases between. Germline V gene lookup returns CDR1 SGDLS and CDR2 YYNGEE. This CDR3 is 13 amino acids long.

The chain combines TRBV27 with TRBJ2-7, with TRBD1 matching 7 bases. Germline V gene data show CDR1 as MNHEY and CDR2 as SMNVEV (reference sequence). The CDR3 extends over 15 amino acids. With V trimmed by 4 bases and J by 3 bases, 9 bases remained unmatched. In nucleotides, the CDR3 is TGTGCCAGCAGTTCAAGGGGGCATCGGGACTACGAGCAGTACTTC. Its translation is CASSSRGHRDYEQYF.